The 20 T cell receptor beta chains below all came from one sample that was sequenced in a study of shared clonotypes between healthy human individuals. Libraries were prepared by immunoSEQ multiplex PCR; TCRdb keeps only in-frame clonotypes and omits some of them. The sample lists around 2.1 million clones; about 92% were seen once. The naive CD8 population came from CD45RO-negative cells selected for CCR7, without terminally differentiated effector memory CD45RA+ cells. The sample consisted of naive CD8+ T cells from PBMCs. These receptors were taken from a young man in good health. Some clones in this sample may be carry-over from other donors' samples.

The V and J genes are TRBV2 and TRBJ1-1, with D maybe TRBD1 (6 bases). The CDR3 consists of 14 residues. Trimming pared 6 bases from V and 3 bases from J, leaving 14 bases between. Germline V gives CDR1 SNHLY, CDR2 FYNNEI. The CDR3 nucleotides are TGTGCCAGCAGAGTACAGGGATGGGACACTGAAGCTTTCTTT. This codes for CASRVQGWDTEAFF.

The chain joins TRBV29-1 to TRBJ2-5; TRBD1 agrees at 11 bases. The J call may be wrong; the DNA end is better matched by TRBJ2-7. Germline V gene data show CDR1 as SQVTM and CDR2 as ANQGSEA. The CDR3 loop spans 12 amino acids. Here the CDR3 DNA reads TGCAGCGTGGACAGGGGGCCCTACGAGCAGTACTTC. This gives the protein CSVDRGPYEQYF.

A single count supports this clone. This rearrangement joins TRBV2 to TRBJ2-7, with 9 nucleotides matching TRBD2. This CDR3 comprises 14 residues. CDR1 and CDR2 from the germline V gene are SNHLY and FYNNEI. The V gene end was trimmed by 8 bases and the J gene end by 3 bases; junction bases not matched to a gene: 8. CDR3 sequence (DNA): TGTGCCAGCCACGGCGTAGCGGGGGACTACGAGCAGTACTTC. This translates into CASHGVAGDYEQYF. The full variable domain, its missing parts supplied by reference TRBV2 and TRBJ2-7, is EPEVTQTPSHQVTQMGQEVILRCVPISNHLYFYWYRQILGQKVEFLVSFYNNEISEKSEIFDDQFSVERPDGSNFTLKIRSTKLEDSAMYFCASHGVAGDYEQYFGPGTRLTVT.

CDR3 loop: CASSLGSGVEYF. The CDR3, as DNA: TGTGCCAGCAGCTTGGGTTCCGGGGTGGAGTACTTC. The rearrangement links TRBV5-8 to TRBJ2-7; perhaps TRBD2 as D (5 bases). Germline V gene sequence: CDR1 SGHTS, CDR2 YDEGEE. This CDR3 region has 12 residues. V lost 0 bases and J 11 bases, leaving 12 bases between the germline ends.

J is TRBJ1-2 and V is TRBV19; the D is unclear. Trimming stripped 3 bases from V and 7 bases from J, with 12 bases between. Germline V lookup: CDR1 LNHDA, CDR2 SQIVND (reference sequence). This CDR3 comprises 13 residues. For the CDR3, the DNA is TGTGCCAGTAGTATGGGTACAGCTGGTGGCTACACCTTC. It codes for CASSMGTAGGYTF.

The chain joins TRBV10-1 to TRBJ2-1; D call uncertain. The CDR3 contains 16 residues. V was pared by 0 bases and J by 5 bases, with 14 bases between. Germline CDR1 and CDR2: WNHNN and SYGVQD (reference sequence). CDR3 DNA sequence: TGCGCCAGCAGTGAGTCTGACCTTAGACTCAACAATGAGCAGTTCTTC. Translating gives CASSESDLRLNNEQFF.

This chain uses TRBV6-1 with TRBJ1-2; D call uncertain. The germline CDR1 and CDR2 sequences are MNHNS and SASEGT. The V end was cut by 8 bases, the J end by 2 bases, with 12 bases between. CDR3 size: 13 residues. CDR3 loop: CASRTAQNYGYTF. CDR3 sequence (DNA): TGTGCCAGCCGAACGGCACAAAACTATGGCTACACCTTC.

V and J are TRBV28 and TRBJ1-1; 11 bases are a match to TRBD1. The CDR3 length is 17 residues. CDR1 and CDR2 (germline): MDHEN, SYDVKM. Losses at the gene ends were 3 bases for V and 0 bases for J; bases not matched to a gene: 6. DNA of the CDR3: TGTGCCAGCAGTTTCCCTAGGACAGGGGGCATGAACACTGAAGCTTTCTTT. As protein: CASSFPRTGGMNTEAFF.

The genes are TRBV2 and TRBJ2-1; D gene unclear. V was trimmed by 6 bases and J by 9 bases, leaving 15 bases between them. The germline V gene has CDR1 SNHLY and CDR2 FYNNEI. This CDR3 comprises 13 residues. The CDR3 nucleotides read TGTGCCAGCAGCCCCGGTCGGTTGAGTGAGCAGTTCTTC. This translates into CASSPGRLSEQFF.

The chain employs TRBV4-2 and TRBJ2-7; the D call may be TRBD1 or TRBD2 (5 bases each). CDR3 length: 16 residues. The germline V and J ends were trimmed by 3 bases and 3 bases, with 18 bases remaining between them. Germline CDR1 and CDR2: LGHNA and YNFKEQ. In DNA, the CDR3 is TGTGCCAGCAGCCATCCCGGCCGGGACCGAGACTACGAGCAGTACTTC. Translating it yields CASSHPGRDRDYEQYF.

This chain connects TRBV6-1 to TRBJ1-2, with D uncertain. Germline CDR1 and CDR2: MNHNS and SASEGT. The V and J ends lost 1 base and 3 bases respectively, with 9 bases between them. CDR3 length: 14 residues. The chain's CDR3 is CASSEVGFYYGYTF. CDR3 DNA: TGTGCCAGCAGTGAAGTGGGATTTTACTATGGCTACACCTTC.

The chain is built from TRBV9 and TRBJ2-7; possibly TRBD1 for D (7 bases). The CDR3 has 14 amino acids. V was clipped by 4 bases and J by 3 bases, with 14 bases between them. Germline values: CDR1 SGDLS, CDR2 YYNGEE. This CDR3 reads CASSHGRGDYEQYF. CDR3 in DNA: TGTGCCAGCAGCCACGGCAGGGGGGACTACGAGCAGTACTTC.

As concerns this clone: The same CDR3 is also encoded by other DNA sequences in this sample. CDR3 in amino acids: CASSRIADYEQYF. CDR3 nucleotides: TGCGCCAGCAGTCGGATAGCGGACTACGAGCAGTACTTC. The V call is TRBV5-1, the J call TRBJ2-7; D perhaps matches TRBD2 (6 bases). V was trimmed by 5 bases and J by 3 bases, leaving 12 bases between them. The CDR3 has 13 amino acids. Germline assignment: CDR1 SGHRS and CDR2 YFSETQ.

This clone was seen just once. V and J are TRBV6-5 and TRBJ1-1, with 7 nucleotides matching TRBD1. Germline trimming cut 7 bases from V and 3 bases from J; bases unmatched to any gene: 8. Per germline, CDR1 MNHEY and CDR2 SVGAGI. The CDR3 has 14 amino acids. CDR3 residues: CASTSDRFHTEAFF. CDR3 nucleotides: TGTGCCAGCACCTCGGACAGGTTTCACACTGAAGCTTTCTTT.

V and J are TRBV13 and TRBJ2-7; 8 nucleotides align to TRBD1. The trim removed 5 bases at V and 7 bases at J, leaving 13 bases unmatched. CDR3 length: 15 amino acids. CDR1 and CDR2 (germline): PRHDT, FYEKMQ (reference sequence). CDR3 loop: CASSTRDRSSREQYF. DNA for the CDR3: TGTGCCAGCAGCACCCGGGACAGGTCCTCTAGGGAGCAGTACTTC.

The CDR3 loop reads CASSAQLGEVGNEQFF. The DNA of the CDR3 is TGTGCCAGCAGCGCTCAATTAGGGGAGGTGGGAAATGAGCAGTTCTTC. The rearrangement uses TRBV7-3 and TRBJ2-1, with D possibly TRBD2 on 6 matching bases. Per the germline V gene, CDR1 is SGHTA and CDR2 is FQGTGA. The CDR3 spans 16 residues. V was clipped by 5 bases and J by 7 bases, with 21 bases between them. Together with reference TRBV7-3 and TRBJ2-1, the CDR3 gives the full variable domain: GAGVSQTPSNKVTEKGKYVELRCDPISGHTALYWYRQSLGQGPEFLIYFQGTGAADDSGLPNDRFFAVRPEGSVSTLKIQRTERGDSAVYLCASSAQLGEVGNEQFFGPGTRLTVL.

V is TRBV4-2 and J is TRBJ1-3; D not resolved. Germline CDR1 LGHNA, CDR2 YNFKEQ. Trimming shortened V by 4 bases and J by 0 bases, and 13 bases separated the two germline ends. The CDR3 sequence is 16 residues long. The CDR3 DNA sequence: TGTGCCAGCAGCCTTACGGACGCCCGCTCTGGAAACACCATATATTTT. It codes for CASSLTDARSGNTIYF.

The chain links TRBV6-6 to TRBJ2-2; no firm D call. Trimming removed 4 bases at V and 8 bases at J, with 5 bases between. Germline V CDR1 and CDR2: MNHNY, SVGAGI (reference sequence). The CDR3 sequence is 11 residues long. For the CDR3, the DNA is TGTGCCAGCAGTTGGGTTGGGGAGCTGTTTTTT. Translating it yields CASSWVGELFF.

The chain is built from TRBV28 and TRBJ1-1; TRBD1 might be the D (6 bases). Germline CDR1 MDHEN, CDR2 SYDVKM. Trimming stripped 6 bases from V and 6 bases from J, with 32 bases between. This CDR3 is 19 amino acids long. In nucleotides, the CDR3 is TGTGCCAGCAGCCGACCACCCACGACAGGTTGGTTGGTTCGCGCTGAAGCTTTCTTT. Amino acids: CASSRPPTTGWLVRAEAFF.

This clone was observed a handful of times. The rearrangement uses TRBV29-1 and TRBJ2-2; D remains unclear. V lost 5 bases to trimming and J lost 4 bases, with 5 bases between them. Germline assignment: CDR1 SQVTM and CDR2 ANQGSEA. The CDR3 extends over 11 amino acids. CDR3 residues: CSVWSTGELFF. In DNA form, the CDR3 reads TGCAGCGTTTGGAGCACCGGGGAGCTGTTTTTT.